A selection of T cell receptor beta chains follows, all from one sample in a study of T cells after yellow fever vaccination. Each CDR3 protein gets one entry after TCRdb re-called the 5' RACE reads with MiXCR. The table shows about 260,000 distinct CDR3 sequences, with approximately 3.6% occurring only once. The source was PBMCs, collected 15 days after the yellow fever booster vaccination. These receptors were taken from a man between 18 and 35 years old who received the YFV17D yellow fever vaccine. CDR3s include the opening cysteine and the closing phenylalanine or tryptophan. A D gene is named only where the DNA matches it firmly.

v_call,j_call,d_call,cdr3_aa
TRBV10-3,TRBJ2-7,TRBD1,CAITRTGGTHEQYF
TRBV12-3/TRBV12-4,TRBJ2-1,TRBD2,CASSLVAGGPLF
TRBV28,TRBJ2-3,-,CASSRSTGATDTQYF
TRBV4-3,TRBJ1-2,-,CASSQAGGGTRTGGYTF
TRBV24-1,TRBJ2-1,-,CATSDPSRINEQFF
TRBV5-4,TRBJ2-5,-,CAARVGIDQYF
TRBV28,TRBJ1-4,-,CASSPPVSYNEKLFF
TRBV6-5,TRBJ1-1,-,CASSYYYRGSEAFF
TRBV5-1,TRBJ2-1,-,CASSFGLSSYNEQFF
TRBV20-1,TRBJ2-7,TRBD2,CSARGRTSSSSYEQYF
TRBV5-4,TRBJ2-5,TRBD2,CASSLKTSGWQETQYF
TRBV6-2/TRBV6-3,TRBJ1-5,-,CATKRTAGGQPQHF
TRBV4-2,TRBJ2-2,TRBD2,CASRPTGLAGAGELFF
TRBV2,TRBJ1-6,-,CASRLDTYNSPLHF
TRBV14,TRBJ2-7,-,CASSEVATYEQYF
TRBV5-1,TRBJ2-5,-,CASSPGTLQETQYF
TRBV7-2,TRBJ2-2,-,CASSLFTLGATGELFF
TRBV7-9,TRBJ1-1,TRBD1,CASSLSGGSTEAFF
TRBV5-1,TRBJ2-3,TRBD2,CASSSGLAGTDTQYF
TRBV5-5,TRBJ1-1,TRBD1,CASSPTWTGKGNTEAFF
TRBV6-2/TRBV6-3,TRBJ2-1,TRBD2,CASSPYIAGGPEQFF
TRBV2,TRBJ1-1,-,CASEGIPNTEAFF
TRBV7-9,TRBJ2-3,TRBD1,CASSFSGGQVTQYF
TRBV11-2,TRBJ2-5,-,CASSPPSGRQETQYF